The 30 T cell receptor beta chains presented below share a single source sample, sequenced in a study of blood T cell repertoires in COVID-19 (dated by TCRdb to the early 2020s). Receptors were amplified or captured by the immunoSEQ multiplex PCR assay. TCRdb retrieved this table from immuneACCESS and kept in-frame rearrangements only. Not all clones are present; in checked studies, unresolved V genes account for under half, and no reason is known for the remainder. For this sample there are fewer than 450,000 clones; about 93% appear just once. In total, the top ten clones hold 2.5% to 4% of the sample. Sequenced: peripheral blood. The source of these receptors is a woman between 18 and 29 years old who had recovered from COVID-19.

The V call is TRBV3-1 (or the pseudogene TRBV3-2), the J call TRBJ2-3; 8 bases map to TRBD2. CDR3 length: 13 residues. V dropped 3 bases and J dropped 9; count of bases not matched to a gene: 5. Germline-derived CDR1 and CDR2 are LGHDT and YNNKEL (reference sequence). CDR3 DNA: TGTGCCAGCAGCCATGTAGCGGGAAAGACGCAGTATTTT. Translated: CASSHVAGKTQYF.

J is TRBJ1-1 and V is TRBV7-2, with D unclear. Germline-derived CDR1 and CDR2 are SGHTA and FQGNSA. V shed 5 bases and J shed 9 bases, with 19 bases lying between them. The CDR3 totals 14 residues. CDR3 bases: TGTGCCAGCAGCATATTAAGCGGTCGGGAACAAGCTTTCTTT. Translation gives CASSILSGREQAFF.

The chain has TRBV5-1 and TRBJ2-5, with D tentatively TRBD1 (5 bases). The V gene's germline CDR1 is SGHRS and CDR2 YFSETQ. The CDR3 sequence is 15 residues long. Trimming shortened V by 3 bases and J by 0 bases, and 12 bases separated the two germline ends. The CDR3 sequence: CASSSGDRNQETQYF. The CDR3 DNA reads TGCGCCAGCAGCTCGGGCGACAGAAACCAAGAGACCCAGTACTTC.

CDR3 protein: CASSKEWLAVEQFF. For the CDR3, the DNA is TGTGCCAGCAGCAAAGAGTGGCTAGCCGTTGAGCAGTTCTTC. V usage is TRBV21-1 and J usage is TRBJ2-1; the tabulated D call, TRBD2, remains unverified against the DNA. TRBV21-1 is assigned pseudogene status. The CDR3 loop spans 14 amino acids.

CDR3 bases: TGTGCCACCAGCATAGGAATCCGACTAGCGGGAGGCAGAGATACGCAGTATTTT. This gives the protein CATSIGIRLAGGRDTQYF. The gene calls are TRBV15 and TRBJ2-3; 13 bases fit TRBD2. The CDR3 has 18 residues. Trimming cost V 4 bases and J 5 bases; bases outside gene matches: 12. Germline CDR1 and CDR2: LNHNV and YYDKDF (reference sequence).

This chain joins TRBV25-1 and TRBJ1-4, with TRBD1 as a possible D gene (5 bases). CDR1 is MGHDK and CDR2 is SYGVNS in the germline V gene. The ends were cut back, 3 bases at V and 8 bases at J, with 22 bases in the middle. CDR3 length: 17 residues. The DNA for the CDR3 is TGTGCCAGCAGTGACAAGAGGGGACTTTACGTACGCGAAAAACTGTTTTTT. Amino acid sequence: CASSDKRGLYVREKLFF. Variable domain in full (rest from reference TRBV25-1 and TRBJ1-4): EADIYQTPRYLVIGTGKKITLECSQTMGHDKMYWYQQDPGMELHLIHYSYGVNSTEKGDLSSESTVSRIRTEHFPLTLESARPSHTSQYLCASSDKRGLYVREKLFFGSGTQLSVL.

The sample holds a few counts of this clone. V usage is TRBV7-9 and J usage is TRBJ1-5; unclear D gene. Trimming shortened V by 4 bases and J by 8 bases, and 15 bases separated the two germline ends. The CDR3 totals 14 residues. Germline V gene sequence: CDR1 SEHNR, CDR2 FQNEAQ (reference sequence). The CDR3 is CASSSLSIGEPQHF. For the CDR3, the DNA is TGTGCCAGCAGCTCCCTCTCTATCGGGGAGCCCCAGCATTTT.

The chain couples TRBV21-1 to TRBJ2-1; the D call in the table, TRBD2, was not verified against the DNA. TRBV21-1 represents a pseudogene. The CDR3 has 18 amino acids. This chain's CDR3 is CASSKGSKRQSSYNEQFF. CDR3 sequence (DNA): TGTGCCAGCAGCAAAGGAAGTAAGCGCCAGAGCTCCTACAATGAGCAGTTCTTC.

The rearrangement uses TRBV7-2 and TRBJ1-1, with 10 nucleotides matching TRBD1. J lost 4 bases, V lost 1 base, and 3 bases had no gene match. Germline lookup yields CDR1 SGHTA and CDR2 FQGNSA. The CDR3 has 15 residues. This CDR3 is CASSLDGQGVTEAFF. CDR3 bases: TGTGCCAGCAGCTTAGATGGACAGGGGGTCACTGAAGCTTTCTTT.

V gene TRBV7-9 combines with J gene TRBJ1-2; 7 bases fit TRBD1. The germline V gene has CDR1 SEHNR and CDR2 FQNEAQ (reference sequence). The CDR3 runs 12 residues. Trimming removed 4 bases from V and 8 bases from J; junction bases left unmatched: 4. DNA for the CDR3: TGTGCCAGCAGCTCAGGGGGTAGGGGCTACACCTTC. This sequence encodes CASSSGGRGYTF.

The chain couples TRBV11-2 to TRBJ2-3; D is possibly TRBD2 (6 bases). CDR3 size: 17 residues. V was shortened by 4 bases and J by 5 bases, with 22 bases between the two germline ends. Germline loops: CDR1 SGHAT, CDR2 FQNNGV. CDR3 nucleotide sequence: TGTGCCAGCAGCTCAGGGACTCGCCATGGGGCCTTAGATACGCAGTATTTT. Residues: CASSSGTRHGALDTQYF. Looking up the rest from reference TRBV11-2 and TRBJ2-3 gives the full variable domain: EAGVAQSPRYKIIEKRQSVAFWCNPISGHATLYWYQQILGQGPKLLIQFQNNGVVDDSQLPKDRFSAERLKGVDSTLKIQPAKLEDSAVYLCASSSGTRHGALDTQYFGPGTRLTVL.

The chain couples TRBV5-1 to TRBJ2-1, with 16 bases matching TRBD2. Germline V lookup: CDR1 SGHRS, CDR2 YFSETQ. V lost 4 bases and J lost 10; bases outside the gene matches: 11. The CDR3 has 17 amino acids. The CDR3 spells CASSPGLAGGRRKEQFF. CDR3 sequence (DNA): TGCGCCAGCAGCCCGGGACTAGCGGGAGGGCGCCGCAAGGAGCAGTTCTTC.

The DNA of the CDR3 is TGTGCTAGTGGTTTGAACCGGACTAGGCTTCTCTACGAGCAGTACGTC. Translated: CASGLNRTRLLYEQYV. The rearrangement uses TRBV12-5 and TRBJ2-7; 7 bases match TRBD2. V lost 2 bases, J lost 3 bases, and 10 bases stayed unmatched. The germline V gene encodes CDR1 LGHNT and CDR2 FRNRAP. This CDR3 has 16 residues.

This rearrangement joins TRBV6-2 or TRBV6-3 to TRBJ1-6, with TRBD1 identical over 9 bases. Germline lookup yields CDR1 MNHEY and CDR2 SVGEGT. The length of the CDR3 is 16 residues. V was pared by 5 bases and J by 9 bases, with 11 bases of the junction left unmatched. This CDR3 is CASSDPQGAPTSPLHF. The DNA for the CDR3 is TGTGCCAGCAGTGACCCACAGGGGGCACCTACTTCACCCCTCCACTTT.

The CDR3 DNA sequence: TGTGCCACCCGTGGGACAGGGGGAGAGACCCAGTACTTC. Amino acids: CATRGTGGETQYF. This chain joins TRBV10-3 and TRBJ2-5; 11 bases are a match to TRBD1. CDR3 length: 13 amino acids. The V gene's germline CDR1 is ENHRY and CDR2 SYGVKD. With V trimmed by 10 bases and J by 4 bases, 5 bases remained unmatched.

This clone was seen more than once but under ten times. The chain couples TRBV18 to TRBJ1-1; 10 positions agree with TRBD1. CDR3 length equals 17 residues. Germline V gene sequence: CDR1 KGHSH, CDR2 LQKENI. The V segment lost 3 bases and the J segment 1 base; nucleotides outside the gene matches: 8. The chain's CDR3 is CASSPPGQGTSNTEAFF. The DNA of the CDR3 is TGTGCCAGCTCACCCCCGGGACAGGGGACTTCGAACACTGAAGCTTTCTTT.

The V gene is TRBV6-7, the J gene TRBJ2-7, with D maybe TRBD2 (6 bases). TRBV6-7 is an ORF, and what it does is uncertain. The CDR3 spans 16 residues. The V end was cut by 4 bases, the J end by 0 bases, with 16 bases between. The CDR3 nucleotides are TGTGCCAGCAGTTGGCCTATTAGCGGTAGCTCCTACGAGCAGTACGTC. Its translation is CASSWPISGSSYEQYV.

The V and J genes are TRBV30 and TRBJ1-2, with 11 bases fitting TRBD1. The CDR3 runs 16 residues. Per germline, CDR1 GTSNPN and CDR2 SVGIG (reference sequence). The V and J ends lost 0 bases and 2 bases, in that order; junction bases with no gene match: 5. The CDR3 sequence is CAWSVFGTGGNYGYTF. DNA for the CDR3: TGTGCCTGGAGTGTATTCGGGACAGGGGGAAACTATGGCTACACCTTC.

With regard to this clone: This specimen includes other DNA sequences encoding the same CDR3. The chain links TRBV5-1 to TRBJ1-1; D gene uncertain. The CDR3 spans 13 residues. Germline V CDR1 and CDR2: SGHRS, YFSETQ. Trimming shortened V by 1 base and J by 3 bases, and 7 bases separated the two germline ends. The CDR3 is CASSLTGDTEAFF. CDR3 nucleotides: TGCGCCAGCAGCTTGACCGGGGACACTGAAGCTTTCTTT.

The chain uses TRBV6-5 and TRBJ2-5; D remains ambiguous. CDR3 size: 13 residues. CDR1 MNHEY and CDR2 SVGAGI come from the germline V gene. The V end was cut by 0 bases, the J end by 5 bases, with 7 bases between. This CDR3 reads CASSYSSRETQYF. CDR3 DNA: TGTGCCAGCAGTTACTCGTCCCGGGAGACCCAGTACTTC.

The chain combines TRBV6-2 or TRBV6-3 with TRBJ1-2; perhaps TRBD1 as D (5 bases). V was shortened by 2 bases and J by 1 base, with 23 bases between the two germline ends. The CDR3 has 19 amino acids. Per germline, CDR1 MNHEY and CDR2 SVGEGT. The CDR3 reads CASSYGNGAGGDFNYGYTF. In nucleotides, the CDR3 is TGTGCCAGCAGTTACGGAAACGGAGCCGGAGGGGATTTTAACTATGGCTACACCTTC.

This clone was seen more than once but under ten times. The V and J genes are TRBV6-1 and TRBJ1-2; 7 nucleotides agree with TRBD1. Germline lookup yields CDR1 MNHNS and CDR2 SASEGT. The J segment lost 4 bases and the V segment lost 4 bases, leaving 21 bases of the junction unmatched. This CDR3 is 19 amino acids long. The chain's CDR3 is CASSGRNFLHRGGFYGYTF. In nucleotides, the CDR3 is TGTGCCAGCAGTGGTCGGAACTTCCTGCACAGGGGCGGGTTCTATGGCTACACCTTC.

Written as DNA, the CDR3 is TGTGCCAGTAGTAGCTCAACAGAAGGGGGTCAGCCCCAGCATTTT. Its translation is CASSSSTEGGQPQHF. The chain couples TRBV19 to TRBJ1-5; possible D gene TRBD1, 6 bases. In germline, CDR1 is LNHDA, CDR2 SQIVND (reference sequence). This CDR3 spans 15 amino acids. V gave up 4 bases and J gave up 6 bases, with 16 bases separating them. Combining the CDR3 with reference TRBV19 and TRBJ1-5 gives the whole variable domain DGGITQSPKYLFRKEGQNVTLSCEQNLNHDAMYWYRQDPGQGLRLIYYSQIVNDFQKGDIAEGYSVSREKKESFPLTVTSAQKNPTAFYLCASSSSTEGGQPQHFGDGTRLSIL.

CDR3 protein: CASSIETGRYQPQHF. CDR3 sequence (DNA): TGTGCCAGTAGTATAGAGACAGGGAGGTATCAGCCCCAGCATTTT. The chain couples TRBV19 to TRBJ1-5; 7 bases match TRBD1. Germline V CDR1 and CDR2: LNHDA, SQIVND (reference sequence). This CDR3 has 15 amino acids. V lost 0 bases, J lost 5 bases, and 4 bases stayed unmatched. Together with reference TRBV19 and TRBJ1-5, the CDR3 gives the full variable domain: DGGITQSPKYLFRKEGQNVTLSCEQNLNHDAMYWYRQDPGQGLRLIYYSQIVNDFQKGDIAEGYSVSREKKESFPLTVTSAQKNPTAFYLCASSIETGRYQPQHFGDGTRLSIL.

This clone was picked up one time. A junction end diverges from the germline sequence, so it may reflect a read error. Other DNA sequences in this specimen translate into the identical CDR3. The chain combines TRBV10-3 with TRBJ1-2; 8 bases line up with TRBD1. Per germline, CDR1 ENHRY and CDR2 SYGVKD. This CDR3 spans 14 amino acids. The CDR3 DNA reads as TGTGCCATCAGTGAGAGGACAGGGAGCGGCGGCTACACTTTC. Translating gives CAISERTGSGGYTF.

The J gene is TRBJ2-2, the V gene TRBV27, with D possibly being TRBD2 (6 bases). This CDR3 spans 18 amino acids. Looked up from germline, CDR1 is MNHEY and CDR2 is SMNVEV (reference sequence). Trimming removed 1 base at V and 0 bases at J, with 15 bases between. The CDR3 loop is CASSLYLGGGPNTGELFF. The CDR3, as DNA: TGTGCCAGCAGTTTATATCTTGGGGGAGGCCCGAACACCGGGGAGCTGTTTTTT.

The chain carries TRBV7-2 and TRBJ2-1; D is undetermined. CDR1 is SGHTA and CDR2 is FQGNSA in the germline V gene. The CDR3 spans 17 residues. Trimming stripped 1 base from V and 0 bases from J, with 13 bases between. This CDR3 reads CASSLGSGSSSYNEQFF. The CDR3, as DNA: TGTGCCAGCAGCTTAGGTTCCGGTAGCAGCTCCTACAATGAGCAGTTCTTC.

The V call is TRBV29-1, the J call TRBJ1-2, with D perhaps matching TRBD1 (6 bases). In germline, CDR1 is SQVTM, CDR2 ANQGSEA. With 0 bases removed from V and 8 bases from J, the gap between germline ends came to 16 bases. The CDR3 length is 14 residues. The CDR3 nucleotides read TGCAGCGTTGAAGATCTGGGCAGGGGCCCGGGCTACACCTTC. Translated: CSVEDLGRGPGYTF.

The chain links TRBV4-3 to TRBJ2-2; the match to TRBD2 covers 8 bases. The CDR3 loop spans 15 amino acids. Trimming took 0 bases from V and 7 from J; bases not matched to a gene: 4. Germline V CDR1 and CDR2: LGHNA, YSLEER. The CDR3 is CASSQEALAVGELFF. The CDR3 coding sequence is TGCGCCAGCAGCCAAGAAGCACTAGCGGTCGGGGAGCTGTTTTTT.

The chain combines TRBV19 with TRBJ2-3; no firm D call. CDR3 size: 14 residues. Germline assignment: CDR1 LNHDA and CDR2 SQIVND (reference sequence). V was clipped by 6 bases and J by 6 bases, with 16 bases between them. CDR3 bases: TGTGCCAGTAGGGGTCGATCTATCGGGGATACGCAGTATTTT. It translates to CASRGRSIGDTQYF.